These 20 T cell receptor beta chains originate from one sample sequenced in a study of T cells after yellow fever vaccination. TCRdb fed the 5' RACE reads into MiXCR, producing one record per CDR3 protein. Here the sample spans around 260,000 distinct CDR3 sequences, over 4.5% being singletons. The sequences come from CD4+ T cells sorted from PBMCs, collected on the day of the yellow fever booster vaccination. The receptor source for this set is a man aged 18 to 29 who received the YFV17D yellow fever vaccine.

In this sample, this clonotype turned up a few times. The V gene is TRBV28, the J gene TRBJ1-6; possibly TRBD1 for D (5 bases). The CDR3 runs 13 residues. CDR1 MDHEN and CDR2 SYDVKM come from the germline V gene. V lost 7 bases to trimming and J lost 7 bases, with 11 bases between them. The CDR3 is CASNAGLNSPLHF. DNA for the CDR3: TGTGCCAGCAATGCAGGGCTGAATTCACCCCTCCACTTT.

The chain employs TRBV6-5 and TRBJ1-2, with D maybe TRBD1 (5 bases). CDR3 length: 14 residues. Germline V gene lookup returns CDR1 MNHEY and CDR2 SVGAGI. V was shortened by 2 bases and J by 4 bases, with 11 bases between the two germline ends. For the CDR3, the DNA is TGTGCCAGCAGTTACGCCACAGGCCGCTATGGCTACACCTTC. It encodes CASSYATGRYGYTF.

The gene calls are TRBV28 and TRBJ2-5; D tentatively reads TRBD1 or TRBD2 (7 bases each). The germline V and J ends were trimmed by 3 bases and 2 bases, with 13 bases remaining between them. CDR1 is MDHEN and CDR2 is SYDVKM in the germline V gene. The CDR3 has 15 amino acids. In nucleotides, the CDR3 is TGTGCCAGCAGTTTGGGGGGGACAGCACAAGAGACCCAGTACTTC. Protein: CASSLGGTAQETQYF.

In this sample, this clonotype turned up many times. Written as DNA, the CDR3 is TGTGCCAGCAGCCCCGGGACGGGTGGAAACACCATATATTTT. It codes for CASSPGTGGNTIYF. The chain has TRBV9 and TRBJ1-3, with a tentative D call TRBD1 (5 bases). In germline, CDR1 is SGDLS, CDR2 YYNGEE. The CDR3 covers 14 residues. Trimming removed 4 bases at V and 3 bases at J, with 11 bases between.

The table lists this clonotype with a few counts. V usage is TRBV20-1 and J usage is TRBJ1-2, with 7 bases that match TRBD1. The germline gives CDR1 DFQATT, CDR2 SNEGSKA (reference sequence). The CDR3 covers 12 residues. CDR3 nucleotide sequence: TGCAGGCCTAGGGGGCTCGACCATGGCTACACCTTC. Amino acids: CRPRGLDHGYTF.

The chain couples TRBV12-3 or TRBV12-4 to TRBJ1-5; no clear D. Trimming took off 1 base at V and 6 bases at J, with 10 bases between the two ends. This CDR3 contains 14 residues. The CDR3 DNA reads TGTGCCAGCAGTTTAGGGCCAGTAGGTCAGCCCCAGCATTTT. This sequence encodes CASSLGPVGQPQHF.

The rearrangement joins TRBV20-1 to TRBJ2-3; possible D gene TRBD2, 6 bases. CDR1 and CDR2 (germline): DFQATT, SNEGSKA (reference sequence). Trimming removed 4 bases from V and 8 bases from J, with 28 bases in between. This CDR3 has 17 residues. The CDR3 loop is CSAIGGPGSGREGTQYF. In DNA form, the CDR3 reads TGCAGTGCTATAGGAGGGCCGGGCTCAGGCCGAGAAGGTACGCAGTATTTT.

The table lists this clonotype with many counts. The genes are TRBV20-1 and TRBJ2-5; 10 nucleotides align to TRBD1. With 7 bases clipped from V and 5 bases from J, the junction kept 4 bases outside the gene matches. CDR1 is DFQATT and CDR2 is SNEGSKA in the germline V gene (reference sequence). The CDR3 has 12 amino acids. The CDR3 region is CSGTGGRETQYF. The CDR3 coding sequence is TGCAGTGGGACAGGGGGTAGGGAGACCCAGTACTTC.

This clonotype came up a few times. The V and J genes are TRBV28 and TRBJ2-7, with 10 positions matching TRBD1. Germline CDR1 and CDR2: MDHEN and SYDVKM. CDR3 length: 14 residues. The V and J ends lost 6 bases and 6 bases, in that order; junction bases with no gene match: 8. For the CDR3, the DNA is TGTGCCAGCAGCTCCGGGACAGGGGCCTCCGAGCAGTACGTC. The encoded protein is CASSSGTGASEQYV.

This clonotype was detected many times. The chain carries TRBV5-1 and TRBJ2-2; D is unclear. The CDR3 extends over 14 amino acids. Germline lookup yields CDR1 SGHRS and CDR2 YFSETQ. Trimming cost V 4 bases and J 4 bases, with 11 bases left between them. The CDR3 sequence: CASSDPQGTGELFF. CDR3 nucleotide sequence: TGCGCCAGCAGCGACCCCCAAGGCACCGGGGAGCTGTTTTTT.

This clonotype was detected many times. The rearrangement links TRBV6-2 or TRBV6-3 to TRBJ1-1, with a tentative D call TRBD1 (5 bases). Germline-derived CDR1 and CDR2 are MNHEY and SVGEGT. Trimming pared 2 bases from V and 5 bases from J, leaving 18 bases between. The CDR3 runs to 16 residues. The CDR3 coding sequence is TGTGCCAGCAGTTACACCCCGGGACCCGGCGGGACTGAAGCTTTCTTT. Protein: CASSYTPGPGGTEAFF.

This clonotype has a count of ten or more. V is TRBV15 and J is TRBJ1-5; D is unclear. Germline CDR1 and CDR2: LNHNV and YYDKDF (reference sequence). V lost 0 bases, J lost 3 bases, and 15 bases lay in between. The CDR3 length is 17 residues. CDR3 amino acids: CATSRDQLGSPNQPQHF. The CDR3 bases are TGTGCCACCAGCAGAGATCAGTTAGGGAGCCCCAATCAGCCCCAGCATTTT.

V usage is TRBV23-1 and J usage is TRBJ1-2; D perhaps matches TRBD1 (5 bases). TRBV23-1 is treated as an ORF (open reading frame) with a function not yet certain. The CDR3 spans 14 residues. V was trimmed by 7 bases and J by 8 bases, leaving 20 bases between them. The chain's CDR3 is CASTLVGVVGGYTF. CDR3 in DNA: TGCGCCAGCACCCTTGTGGGGGTAGTGGGAGGCTACACCTTC.

This chain connects TRBV5-1 to TRBJ2-4; D is possibly TRBD2 (6 bases). Trimming pared 1 base from V and 4 bases from J, leaving 15 bases between. CDR1 is SGHRS and CDR2 is YFSETQ in the germline V gene. The CDR3 spans 16 residues. CDR3 amino acids: CASSLTTSTGKNIQYF. DNA for the CDR3: TGCGCCAGCAGCTTGACCACTAGCACGGGGAAAAACATTCAGTACTTC.

This clonotype has a count of ten or more. V usage is TRBV7-9 and J usage is TRBJ1-2; D not resolved. CDR3 size: 12 residues. Per the germline V gene, CDR1 is SEHNR and CDR2 is FQNEAQ (reference sequence). V lost 1 base, J lost 7 bases, and 7 bases lay in between. DNA for the CDR3: TGTGCCAGCAGCTTAGGCAGTCCTGGCTACACCTTC. Its translation: CASSLGSPGYTF.

Ten or more counts support this clonotype. This sequence joins TRBV7-9 and TRBJ1-1; no reliable D call. The CDR3 contains 15 residues. From germline, CDR1 is SEHNR and CDR2 FQNEAQ (reference sequence). Deletions cut 1 base from V and 4 bases from J, with 13 bases between. DNA for the CDR3: TGTGCCAGCAGCTTAGTGTCCGGGAGTACCACTGAAGCTTTCTTT. Its protein is CASSLVSGSTTEAFF.

The chain couples TRBV6-5 to TRBJ2-7, with D perhaps TRBD1 (5 bases). The CDR3 contains 14 residues. The germline V gene encodes CDR1 MNHEY and CDR2 SVGAGI. Trimming removed 4 bases from V and 2 bases from J, with 12 bases in between. As DNA, the CDR3 is TGTGCCAGCAGTTTGGACATTCGGACCTACGAGCAGTACTTC. It encodes CASSLDIRTYEQYF.

This clonotype was recorded at least ten times. The chain recombines TRBV5-1 with TRBJ1-2; 9 nucleotides agree with TRBD1. The CDR3 extends over 13 amino acids. The J segment lost 12 bases and the V segment lost 4 bases, leaving 10 bases of the junction unmatched. The germline gives CDR1 SGHRS, CDR2 YFSETQ. In DNA form, the CDR3 reads TGCGCCAGCAGCGATTCCGGGACAGGGAAGGACACCTTC. It is translated as CASSDSGTGKDTF.

This chain connects TRBV7-3 to TRBJ2-7; D not resolved. Germline V gives CDR1 SGHTA, CDR2 FQGTGA. The CDR3 consists of 15 residues. V shed 4 bases and J shed 0 bases, with 13 bases lying between them. The CDR3 sequence: CASSSSYRSSYEQYV. The CDR3 DNA sequence: TGTGCCAGCAGCTCGTCCTACCGCAGCTCCTACGAGCAGTACGTC.

This clonotype was counted at least ten times. This rearrangement joins TRBV7-2 to TRBJ1-6; 9 bases are a match to TRBD1. Germline V gene lookup returns CDR1 SGHTA and CDR2 FQGNSA. The CDR3 is made up of 15 amino acids. Trimming took 3 bases from V and 6 from J; bases not matched to a gene: 3. CDR3 protein: CASSLMGQGNSPLHF. The CDR3 DNA follows: TGTGCCAGCAGCTTGATGGGACAGGGTAATTCACCCCTCCACTTT.